One sample yielded the 29 T cell receptor beta chains listed below, sequenced in a study of shared clonotypes between healthy human individuals. Profiled with immunoSEQ multiplex PCR; TCRdb holds only in-frame clones, not every one. The sample has roughly 2.5 million clones; over 85% are singletons. The sequencing input was naive CD4+ T cells sorted from blood. Subset given: CD45RA+ positively selected. These receptors were taken from a man younger than 35 in good health.

This chain links TRBV5-1 with TRBJ1-5; no reliable D call. Germline CDR1 is SGHRS and CDR2 is YFSETQ. The CDR3 has 15 amino acids. V was pared by 0 bases and J by 7 bases, with 14 bases between. CDR3: CASSLEPDPRQPQHF. CDR3 nucleotide sequence: TGCGCCAGCAGCTTGGAACCGGACCCGAGGCAGCCCCAGCATTTT.

V is TRBV9 and J is TRBJ2-2, with D perhaps TRBD2 (6 bases). Between the trimmed V and J ends, which lost 0 bases and 0 bases, there was a span of 9 bases. Germline V gives CDR1 SGDLS, CDR2 YYNGEE. The CDR3 length is 16 residues. CDR3 in amino acids: CASSVVAAPNTGELFF. CDR3 nucleotide sequence: TGTGCCAGCAGCGTAGTAGCGGCCCCGAACACCGGGGAGCTGTTTTTT.

With regard to this clone: The sample has other DNA sequences that encode this CDR3 too. V is TRBV27 and J is TRBJ2-5; 12 nucleotides align to TRBD2. This CDR3 spans 16 amino acids. Germline CDR1 MNHEY, CDR2 SMNVEV (reference sequence). The V gene end was trimmed by 1 base and the J gene end by 2 bases; junction bases not matched to a gene: 2. The CDR3 is CASSLLGLAGQETQYF. CDR3 sequence (DNA): TGTGCCAGCAGTTTATTGGGACTAGCGGGTCAAGAGACCCAGTACTTC.

With regard to this clone: This specimen includes other DNA sequences encoding the same CDR3. This sequence joins TRBV5-1 and TRBJ2-7, with 13 bases fitting TRBD2. The ends lost 3 bases at V and 3 bases at J; junction bases unmatched: 3. The CDR3 runs to 15 residues. Germline V gene sequence: CDR1 SGHRS, CDR2 YFSETQ. The CDR3 loop reads CASSSTSGGVYEQYF. The CDR3 DNA sequence: TGCGCCAGCAGCTCCACTAGCGGGGGGGTCTACGAGCAGTACTTC.

The CDR3 coding sequence is TGTGCCAGCAGCTTCAGCGGACAGGAACACAATGAGCAGTTCTTC. Protein sequence: CASSFSGQEHNEQFF. This sequence joins TRBV11-2 and TRBJ2-1, with TRBD1 identical over 7 bases. V was clipped by 3 bases and J by 5 bases; unmatched bases: 7. Germline V gene lookup returns CDR1 SGHAT and CDR2 FQNNGV. The CDR3 is 15 residues long.

This clone was detected a few times. The chain links TRBV6-1 to TRBJ1-5, with TRBD1 matching 8 bases. V lost 8 bases, J lost 4 bases, and 7 bases stayed unmatched. The CDR3 sequence is 14 residues long. CDR1 is MNHNS and CDR2 is SASEGT in the germline V gene. The CDR3 region has the DNA TGTGCCAGCGGGGGACAGGCAAGTAATCAGCCCCAGCATTTT. It specifies CASGGQASNQPQHF.

The rearrangement joins TRBV6-4 to TRBJ1-2, with D possibly matching TRBD1 (6 bases). Trimming took 9 bases from V and 4 from J, leaving 15 bases between them. The CDR3 contains 13 residues. Germline CDR1 and CDR2: MRHNA and SNTAGT. The CDR3 reads CASVGATGYGYTF. Written as DNA, the CDR3 is TGTGCCAGTGTAGGGGCGACAGGCTATGGCTACACCTTC.

This clone was observed once. V gene TRBV5-1 combines with J gene TRBJ2-7; possible D gene TRBD1, 7 bases. Trimming shortened V by 0 bases and J by 6 bases, and 16 bases separated the two germline ends. The CDR3 length is 15 residues. The germline V gene has CDR1 SGHRS and CDR2 YFSETQ. The CDR3 is CASSLVQGGFSEQYF. As DNA, the CDR3 is TGCGCCAGCAGCTTGGTCCAGGGGGGCTTCTCCGAGCAGTACTTC.

On this clone: Compared with germline, one end of the junction differs, possibly owing to a read error. CDR3 in amino acids: CASTLDSPQLNTEAFF. In DNA, the CDR3 is TGTGCCAGCACCCTAGACAGTCCCCAGTTGAATACTGAAGCTTTCTTT. This chain uses TRBV2 with TRBJ1-1, with D maybe TRBD1 (5 bases). This CDR3 contains 16 residues. Germline loops: CDR1 SNHLY, CDR2 FYNNEI.

The V gene is TRBV30, the J gene TRBJ2-1, with TRBD1 matching 10 bases. With V trimmed by 1 base and J by 15 bases, 9 bases remained unmatched. CDR3 size: 13 residues. Germline CDR1 reads GTSNPN; CDR2 reads SVGIG (reference sequence). Written as DNA, the CDR3 is TGTGCCTGGAGTGCGACACGACAGGGGGCGGGGTTCTTC. Protein product: CAWSATRQGAGFF.

The chain is built from TRBV30 and TRBJ2-7, with 7 nucleotides matching TRBD2. The CDR3 has 14 amino acids. Losses at the gene ends were 8 bases for V and 0 bases for J; bases not matched to a gene: 10. Germline CDR1 and CDR2: GTSNPN and SVGIG (reference sequence). CDR3 sequence reads: CARGEGRSSYEQYF. The CDR3 DNA reads as TGTGCCCGGGGGGAGGGGCGAAGCTCCTACGAGCAGTACTTC.

This chain links TRBV5-4 with TRBJ1-2; 8 bases align to TRBD1. Germline trimming cut 0 bases from V and 5 bases from J; bases unmatched to any gene: 15. CDR3 length: 18 residues. Germline values: CDR1 SGHNT, CDR2 YYREEE (reference sequence). The CDR3 spells CASSLAGGSGGAEYGYTF. For the CDR3, the DNA is TGTGCCAGCAGCTTGGCCGGGGGGTCAGGGGGCGCAGAATATGGCTACACCTTC.

This rearrangement joins TRBV7-9 to TRBJ1-5; D possibly corresponds to TRBD1 (6 bases). Trimming removed 5 bases at V and 4 bases at J, with 24 bases between. The germline V gene encodes CDR1 SEHNR and CDR2 FQNEAQ (reference sequence). This CDR3 spans 18 amino acids. The CDR3 DNA follows: TGTGCCAGCAGCCTGTTAAAACCCGGGGGGACACCAAATCAGCCCCAGCATTTT. Its protein is CASSLLKPGGTPNQPQHF. The full variable domain, its missing parts supplied by reference TRBV7-9 and TRBJ1-5, is DTGVSQNPRHKITKRGQNVTFRCDPISEHNRLYWYRQTLGQGPEFLTYFQNEAQLEKSRLLSDRFSAERPKGSFSTLEIQRTEQGDSAMYLCASSLLKPGGTPNQPQHFGDGTRLSIL.

This clone occurred a few times. The rearrangement links TRBV29-1 to TRBJ1-1, with D uncertain. V was pared by 4 bases and J by 1 base, with 13 bases between. The germline CDR1 and CDR2 sequences are SQVTM and ANQGSEA. The CDR3 runs to 14 residues. CDR3 region: CSVVTQWGNTEAFF. CDR3 nucleotide sequence: TGCAGCGTTGTCACTCAGTGGGGGAACACTGAAGCTTTCTTT.

The gene calls are TRBV2 and TRBJ1-4; D might be TRBD1 (5 bases). The CDR3 length is 15 residues. V lost 6 bases and J 3 bases, leaving 14 bases between the germline ends. Germline loops: CDR1 SNHLY, CDR2 FYNNEI. The CDR3 loop reads CASSPVGGPNEKLFF. CDR3 bases: TGTGCCAGCAGCCCCGTGGGGGGTCCTAATGAAAAACTGTTTTTT.

The chain uses TRBV28 and TRBJ2-7; tentative D call: TRBD1 (5 bases). This CDR3 is built from 15 residues. Germline CDR1 is MDHEN and CDR2 is SYDVKM. Trimming took off 3 bases at V and 2 bases at J, with 14 bases between the two ends. The CDR3 DNA is TGTGCCAGCAGTTTTTCGCAGGACACCCCCTACGAGCAGTACTTC. Protein product: CASSFSQDTPYEQYF. Full variable domain (remainder filled in from reference TRBV28 and TRBJ2-7): DVKVTQSSRYLVKRTGEKVFLECVQDMDHENMFWYRQDPGLGLRLIYFSYDVKMKEKGDIPEGYSVSREKKERFSLILESASTNQTSMYLCASSFSQDTPYEQYFGPGTRLTVT.

The chain employs TRBV6-5 and TRBJ1-2; TRBD1 matches at 7 bases. Germline trimming cut 0 bases from V and 2 bases from J; bases unmatched to any gene: 6. The CDR3 runs 16 residues. Germline CDR1 MNHEY, CDR2 SVGAGI. CDR3 in amino acids: CASSYSNRGRNYGYTF. DNA for the CDR3: TGTGCCAGCAGTTACTCGAATAGGGGGCGAAACTATGGCTACACCTTC.

The chain couples TRBV6-5 to TRBJ2-3, with 8 bases matching TRBD2. With V trimmed by 1 base and J by 1 base, 1 base remained unmatched. CDR3 length: 15 residues. Per the germline V gene, CDR1 is MNHEY and CDR2 is SVGAGI. DNA of the CDR3: TGTGCCAGCAGTTACTTAGCGGGACGCACAGATACGCAGTATTTT. Encoded protein: CASSYLAGRTDTQYF.

The chain carries TRBV10-3 and TRBJ2-5; the D gene is possibly TRBD2 (5 bases). Trimming stripped 8 bases from V and 1 base from J, with 11 bases between. The CDR3 extends over 13 amino acids. Germline values: CDR1 ENHRY, CDR2 SYGVKD. In DNA, the CDR3 is TGTGCCATCTCCGGGGTCAGCCAAGAGACCCAGTACTTC. Protein sequence: CAISGVSQETQYF.

The V gene is TRBV4-3, the J gene TRBJ2-2, with a tentative D call TRBD2 (5 bases). Trimming stripped 0 bases from V and 7 bases from J, with 12 bases between. CDR1 and CDR2 from the germline V gene are LGHNA and YSLEER. CDR3 length: 15 residues. CDR3 nucleotide sequence: TGCGCCAGCAGCCAAGAATCGGGAAAAGGCGGGGAGCTGTTTTTT. Its translation is CASSQESGKGGELFF.

J is TRBJ2-5 and V is TRBV7-2, with D perhaps matching TRBD1 or TRBD2 (5 bases each). Trimming removed 8 bases from V and 4 bases from J, with 14 bases in between. The CDR3 is 13 amino acids. CDR1 and CDR2 (germline): SGHTA, FQGNSA. The CDR3 protein is CASRRGVGETQYF. Here the CDR3 DNA reads TGTGCCAGCCGTAGAGGGGTCGGAGAGACCCAGTACTTC.

The chain carries TRBV6-5 and TRBJ2-5, with D possibly called TRBD1 or TRBD2 (5 bases each). Germline V CDR1 and CDR2: MNHEY, SVGAGI. Trimming removed 2 bases from V and 5 bases from J, with 9 bases in between. This CDR3 contains 13 residues. DNA of the CDR3: TGTGCCAGCAGTTACCTGGGACCGGAGACCCAGTACTTC. It encodes CASSYLGPETQYF.

A note on this clone: This same CDR3 is encoded by further DNA sequences in the sample. The chain recombines TRBV6-5 with TRBJ1-2; D may be TRBD1 (5 bases). The CDR3 contains 14 residues. Germline V CDR1 and CDR2: MNHEY, SVGAGI. The ends were cut back, 0 bases at V and 3 bases at J, with 8 bases in the middle. The CDR3 coding sequence is TGTGCCAGCAGTTACTCTGGGGGGGACTATGGCTACACCTTC. Its translation: CASSYSGGDYGYTF.

J is TRBJ2-3 and V is TRBV2; the match to TRBD2 covers 9 bases. V gave up 3 bases and J gave up 4 bases; unmatched junction bases: 5. The germline gives CDR1 SNHLY, CDR2 FYNNEI. This CDR3 spans 15 amino acids. The CDR3 is CASSELAGVADTQYF. Written as DNA, the CDR3 is TGTGCCAGCAGTGAGTTAGCGGGAGTGGCAGATACGCAGTATTTT.

This clone was detected a few times. The genes are TRBV5-1 and TRBJ2-2, with a possible D match to TRBD1 (7 bases). The CDR3 is 16 residues long. Per germline, CDR1 SGHRS and CDR2 YFSETQ. V was clipped by 0 bases and J by 1 base, with 10 bases between them. As DNA, the CDR3 is TGCGCCAGCAGCTTGGCGCAGGGGGGGAACACCGGGGAGCTGTTTTTT. Its translation: CASSLAQGGNTGELFF.

The rearrangement links TRBV6-6 to TRBJ2-7, with D perhaps TRBD1 or TRBD2 (5 bases each). Looked up from germline, CDR1 is MNHNY and CDR2 is SVGAGI (reference sequence). The CDR3 is made up of 14 amino acids. The germline V and J ends were trimmed by 7 bases and 3 bases, with 16 bases remaining between them. CDR3 DNA sequence: TGTGCCAGCACCCAGGGACGTCAGCACTACGAGCAGTACTTC. Translation gives CASTQGRQHYEQYF.

The chain is built from TRBV7-9 and TRBJ2-1; 12 bases match TRBD2. With 4 bases clipped from V and 8 bases from J, the junction kept 12 bases outside the gene matches. CDR1 is SEHNR and CDR2 is FQNEAQ in the germline V gene (reference sequence). The CDR3 totals 17 residues. The DNA of the CDR3 is TGTGCCAGCAGCTCCACACATCTAGCGGGAGGGTTCGATGAGCAGTTCTTC. Protein product: CASSSTHLAGGFDEQFF.

The count of this clone is one. The chain uses TRBV6-5 and TRBJ2-7; tentatively, D is TRBD2 (5 bases). CDR3 length: 15 amino acids. The germline V gene has CDR1 MNHEY and CDR2 SVGAGI. Trimming cost V 11 bases and J 1 base, with 21 bases left between them. CDR3 in amino acids: CAASRRGSVSYEQYF. The DNA of the CDR3 is TGTGCCGCTTCTCGGAGAGGGAGTGTGTCCTACGAGCAGTACTTC.

V usage is TRBV18 and J usage is TRBJ1-4; 8 bases fit TRBD1. CDR3 length equals 14 residues. Trimming at V came to 3 bases and at J to 8 bases, leaving 5 bases not matched to a gene. In germline, CDR1 is KGHSH, CDR2 LQKENI. CDR3 sequence (DNA): TGTGCCAGCTCACCGACAGGGGTGCAAGAAAAACTGTTTTTT. Translating gives CASSPTGVQEKLFF.